The 26 T cell receptor beta chains reported below all come from one sample, sequenced in a study of identical twins. TCRdb independently ran MiXCR on the 5' RACE reads; one entry per CDR3 protein. The repertoire holds under 900,000 distinct CDR3 sequences, with 12% as singletons. The same data also went into a second study, on yellow fever vaccine responses in identical twins.

The material sequenced was PBMCs. The receptors were gathered from a woman under 30 in good health.

The chain has TRBV13 and TRBJ2-1; 7 nucleotides line up with TRBD2. The V and J ends lost 5 bases and 0 bases, in that order; junction bases with no gene match: 4. The CDR3 spans 15 residues. Per the germline V gene, CDR1 is PRHDT and CDR2 is FYEKMQ (reference sequence). The chain's CDR3 is CASSPGRTSYNEQFF. The CDR3 DNA follows: TGTGCCAGCAGCCCCGGGAGGACCTCCTACAATGAGCAGTTCTTC.

This clonotype was found a few times. V and J are TRBV7-2 and TRBJ2-3; TRBD2 is a possible D gene (6 bases). Germline assignment: CDR1 SGHTA and CDR2 FQGNSA. V lost 5 bases, J lost 1 base, and 13 bases lay in between. This CDR3 has 15 amino acids. CDR3 residues: CASSTRDWGTDTQYF. Here the CDR3 DNA reads TGTGCCAGCAGCACAAGGGACTGGGGCACAGATACGCAGTATTTT.

The V call is TRBV6-5, the J call TRBJ1-5, with a tentative D call TRBD1 (6 bases). This CDR3 comprises 17 residues. V was pared by 2 bases and J by 2 bases, with 16 bases between. In germline, CDR1 is MNHEY, CDR2 SVGAGI. The CDR3 DNA reads TGTGCCAGCAGTTACGGGATTCCTAAGGGGGGCAATCAGCCCCAGCATTTT. Translated: CASSYGIPKGGNQPQHF.

The rearrangement uses TRBV5-1 and TRBJ2-1, with a weak D call TRBD2 (6 bases). Germline V lookup: CDR1 SGHRS, CDR2 YFSETQ. V lost 0 bases, J lost 9 bases, and 10 bases lay in between. CDR3 length: 13 amino acids. For the CDR3, the DNA is TGCGCCAGCAGCTTGGCCGGAGGGATTGAGCAGTTCTTC. Its protein product is CASSLAGGIEQFF.

This clonotype was detected only a few times. The rearrangement joins TRBV20-1 to TRBJ1-1; no firm D call. Germline V lookup: CDR1 DFQATT, CDR2 SNEGSKA (reference sequence). The CDR3 totals 12 residues. V was trimmed by 3 bases and J by 5 bases, leaving 10 bases between them. Here the CDR3 reads CSASWGGTEAFF. In DNA, the CDR3 is TGCAGTGCTAGTTGGGGAGGTACTGAAGCTTTCTTT.

This clonotype was counted between two and nine times. The chain couples TRBV4-1 to TRBJ2-5; 7 nucleotides match TRBD2. Germline assignment: CDR1 MGHRA and CDR2 YSYEKL. V lost 2 bases, J lost 5 bases, and 8 bases stayed unmatched. The CDR3 consists of 15 residues. The CDR3 region is CASSQHGVSGETQYF. The DNA of the CDR3 is TGCGCCAGCAGCCAACACGGGGTTAGCGGGGAGACCCAGTACTTC.

This clonotype has a single count. The chain employs TRBV6-1 and TRBJ2-1; perhaps TRBD1 as D (7 bases). Trimming stripped 1 base from V and 9 bases from J, with 16 bases between. Germline V CDR1 and CDR2: MNHNS, SASEGT. The length of the CDR3 is 15 residues. CDR3 in DNA: TGTGCCAGCAGTGAAGTAACTAGCAGGGGGACTGAGCAGTTCTTC. Protein product: CASSEVTSRGTEQFF.

The V call is TRBV20-1, the J call TRBJ1-6, with a weak D call TRBD1 (6 bases). CDR3 size: 15 residues. Germline V lookup: CDR1 DFQATT, CDR2 SNEGSKA (reference sequence). With 2 bases removed from V and 2 bases from J, the gap between germline ends came to 10 bases. The CDR3, as DNA: TGCAGTGCTAGACCAGACAGGACCTATAATTCACCCCTCCACTTT. Translation gives CSARPDRTYNSPLHF.

The chain carries TRBV5-1 and TRBJ2-1; 10 nucleotides align to TRBD2. CDR1 is SGHRS and CDR2 is YFSETQ in the germline V gene. This CDR3 is 16 amino acids long. With 2 bases clipped from V and 7 bases from J, the junction kept 9 bases outside the gene matches. The CDR3 DNA reads TGCGCCAGCAGCTTAAGCCTAGCGGGAGCTCAGAATGAGCAGTTCTTC. Translated, it gives CASSLSLAGAQNEQFF.

This clonotype was counted a few times. The CDR3 DNA reads as TGTGCCACCAGCAGAGGCCACACTACAGATACGCAGTATTTT. Encoded protein: CATSRGHTTDTQYF. The genes are TRBV15 and TRBJ2-3; no definite D call. The CDR3 has 14 amino acids. CDR1 is LNHNV and CDR2 is YYDKDF in the germline V gene (reference sequence). Trimming stripped 1 base from V and 3 bases from J, with 8 bases between.

A note on this clonotype: The junction and the germline gene differ at one end; a read error may be behind it. This chain connects TRBV19 to TRBJ2-1; D remains ambiguous. This CDR3 has 14 amino acids. Germline CDR1 is LNHDA and CDR2 is SQIVND (reference sequence). CDR3 bases: TGTGCCAGTAGTCGAACGGCGCCGTCTGAAGGCTTGCTCTTC. Its translation is CASSRTAPSEGLLF.

J is TRBJ2-7 and V is TRBV10-3, with a possible D match to TRBD2 (5 bases). V lost 10 bases to trimming and J lost 6 bases, with 13 bases between them. Germline V gives CDR1 ENHRY, CDR2 SYGVKD. The CDR3 has 11 residues. The chain's CDR3 is CATSVSGEQYF. The CDR3 bases are TGTGCCACCTCAGTAAGCGGCGAGCAGTACTTC.

This clonotype was recorded a few times. This chain joins TRBV11-2 and TRBJ2-1; D unresolved. Trimming took 4 bases from V and 7 from J, leaving 17 bases between them. Germline-derived CDR1 and CDR2 are SGHAT and FQNNGV. The CDR3 consists of 15 residues. The CDR3 region is CASSSYRRSWNEQFF. In DNA, the CDR3 is TGTGCCAGCAGCTCCTACCGCCGATCCTGGAATGAGCAGTTCTTC. Complete variable domain (other parts from reference TRBV11-2 and TRBJ2-1): EAGVAQSPRYKIIEKRQSVAFWCNPISGHATLYWYQQILGQGPKLLIQFQNNGVVDDSQLPKDRFSAERLKGVDSTLKIQPAKLEDSAVYLCASSSYRRSWNEQFFGPGTRLTVL.

The chain recombines TRBV20-1 with TRBJ2-4; TRBD2 is a possible D gene (6 bases). The V gene lost 6 bases and the J gene lost 10 bases, with 16 bases spanning the gap. CDR1 and CDR2 (germline): DFQATT, SNEGSKA (reference sequence). The CDR3 spans 12 residues. Here the CDR3 DNA reads TGCAGTGCCCCGGAGGGGACTCAAATTCAGTACTTC. It encodes CSAPEGTQIQYF.

This clonotype occurred a few times. V gene TRBV20-1 combines with J gene TRBJ1-4, with D possibly TRBD1 on 5 matching bases. V lost 5 bases to trimming and J lost 0 bases, with 10 bases between them. CDR1 is DFQATT, CDR2 SNEGSKA, per germline (reference sequence). This CDR3 is built from 14 residues. CDR3 sequence: CSASGGATNEKLFF. The CDR3 coding sequence is TGCAGTGCTTCAGGAGGGGCAACTAATGAAAAACTGTTTTTT.

V usage is TRBV12-3 or TRBV12-4 and J usage is TRBJ2-2; TRBD2 matches 9 bases. Trimming cost V 10 bases and J 5 bases; bases outside gene matches: 11. The CDR3 has 15 residues. In nucleotides, the CDR3 is TGTGCCACCCGGGAGGCGGGAGGGGGGACCGGGGAGCTGTTTTTT. This gives the protein CATREAGGGTGELFF.

The CDR3 nucleotides read TGTGCCACCAGTGATTTGGATGGGGGGGGAGTCCATGAGCAGTTCTTC. Its protein is CATSDLDGGGVHEQFF. The rearrangement links TRBV24-1 to TRBJ2-1; 7 nucleotides match TRBD2. The CDR3 is 16 residues long. Germline CDR1 is KGHDR and CDR2 is SFDVKD. The V and J ends lost 0 bases and 8 bases, in that order; junction bases with no gene match: 9.

This clonotype occurred many times. The chain has TRBV10-3 and TRBJ2-2; D remains ambiguous. V was clipped by 2 bases and J by 5 bases, with 0 bases between them. The CDR3 spans 11 residues. Germline assignment: CDR1 ENHRY and CDR2 SYGVKD. CDR3 in DNA: TGTGCCATCAGTGAGACCGGGGAGCTGTTTTTT. Translation gives CAISETGELFF.

This clonotype was detected only a few times. The chain uses TRBV11-2 and TRBJ2-7; the match to TRBD2 covers 9 bases. The CDR3 loop spans 17 amino acids. Germline lookup yields CDR1 SGHAT and CDR2 FQNNGV. V gave up 1 base and J gave up 2 bases; unmatched junction bases: 9. CDR3 in amino acids: CASSLGPQTSGTYEQYF. CDR3 in DNA: TGTGCCAGCAGCTTAGGACCTCAGACTAGCGGAACCTACGAGCAGTACTTC.

The rearrangement uses TRBV12-3 or TRBV12-4 and TRBJ2-5; TRBD2 might be the D (5 bases). The CDR3 covers 14 residues. V was cut by 3 bases and J by 0 bases, with 8 bases left in between. The CDR3 coding sequence is TGTGCCAGCAGTTTCGGGGAAAACCAAGAGACCCAGTACTTC. It translates to CASSFGENQETQYF.

This clonotype was recorded many times. This chain links TRBV12-3 or TRBV12-4 with TRBJ2-3, with 8 bases aligning to TRBD2. This CDR3 is built from 15 residues. Trimming cost V 3 bases and J 1 base; bases outside gene matches: 3. The CDR3 reads CASSLSSGGTDTQYF. In DNA form, the CDR3 reads TGTGCCAGCAGTTTGAGTAGCGGGGGCACAGATACGCAGTATTTT.

This rearrangement joins TRBV6-5 to TRBJ2-5; 10 bases line up with TRBD2. The CDR3 loop spans 16 amino acids. Losses at the gene ends were 3 bases for V and 4 bases for J; bases not matched to a gene: 8. The germline gives CDR1 MNHEY, CDR2 SVGAGI. CDR3 in DNA: TGTGCCAGCAGTTATAGTCTAGCGGGAGTCCCAGAGACCCAGTACTTC. It specifies CASSYSLAGVPETQYF.

The gene calls are TRBV6-1 and TRBJ2-2; D unresolved. This CDR3 region has 14 residues. With 10 bases removed from V and 0 bases from J, the gap between germline ends came to 12 bases. Germline V lookup: CDR1 MNHNS, CDR2 SASEGT. The chain's CDR3 is CATQGPSNTGELFF. The CDR3, as DNA: TGTGCCACCCAAGGTCCTTCGAACACCGGGGAGCTGTTTTTT.

The V and J genes are TRBV20-1 and TRBJ2-7; D call uncertain. V lost 0 bases and J 0 bases, leaving 9 bases between the germline ends. The germline V gene has CDR1 DFQATT and CDR2 SNEGSKA (reference sequence). The CDR3 is 14 amino acids. CDR3: CSARDGSSSYEQYF. As DNA, the CDR3 is TGCAGTGCTAGAGACGGGTCGAGCTCCTACGAGCAGTACTTC.

The chain uses TRBV2 and TRBJ2-5; D gene unclear. The V gene's germline CDR1 is SNHLY and CDR2 FYNNEI. The CDR3 contains 12 residues. Trimming left V 3 bases short and J 5 bases short, with 7 bases between. CDR3 nucleotide sequence: TGTGCCAGCAGTGATTCAAGGGAGACCCAGTACTTC. Its protein is CASSDSRETQYF.

The chain is built from TRBV3-1 and TRBJ2-1; D is unresolved. From germline, CDR1 is LGHDT and CDR2 YNNKEL (reference sequence). The CDR3 consists of 16 residues. Trimming stripped 4 bases from V and 1 base from J, with 14 bases between. In nucleotides, the CDR3 is TGTGCCAGCAGCCGAGTTGTTGTGGCTTCCTACAATGAGCAGTTCTTC. The encoded protein is CASSRVVVASYNEQFF.